A single sample gave rise to the 24 T cell receptor beta chains below, sequenced in a study of blood T cell repertoires in COVID-19. Here immunoSEQ multiplex PCR was the method, and the copy in TCRdb shows in-frame clones only, minus some. The table has approximately 250,000 clones, around 87% seen once; the top ten hold more than 4.5%. The sample taken for sequencing was peripheral blood. The source is a woman aged 60 to 75 with COVID-19, enrolled during active disease.

The chain carries TRBV20-1 and TRBJ2-7; TRBD2 is a possible D gene (6 bases). The CDR3 is made up of 15 amino acids. Germline CDR1 is DFQATT and CDR2 is SNEGSKA (reference sequence). V dropped 3 bases and J dropped 1 base, with 16 bases sitting between them. CDR3 loop: CSASPGVGGSYEQYF. In DNA form, the CDR3 reads TGCAGTGCTAGTCCGGGAGTGGGGGGATCCTACGAGCAGTACTTC.

The chain is built from TRBV7-2 and TRBJ2-1; D is unresolved. The CDR3 spans 11 residues. In germline, CDR1 is SGHTA, CDR2 FQGNSA. Trimming stripped 3 bases from V and 8 bases from J, with 5 bases between. The chain's CDR3 is CASSFIDEQFF. The DNA for the CDR3 is TGTGCCAGCAGCTTTATCGATGAGCAGTTCTTC. The full variable domain, rest sourced from reference TRBV7-2 and TRBJ2-1, is GAGVSQSPSNKVTEKGKDVELRCDPISGHTALYWYRQSLGQGLEFLIYFQGNSAPDKSGLPSDRFSAERTGGSVSTLTIQRTQQEDSAVYLCASSFIDEQFFGPGTRLTVL.

The sample holds a few counts of this clone. V and J are TRBV7-9 and TRBJ1-1; TRBD1 aligns across 7 bases. Germline CDR1 and CDR2: SEHNR and FQNEAQ (reference sequence). V dropped 5 bases and J dropped 1; count of bases not matched to a gene: 16. This CDR3 spans 18 amino acids. The CDR3 DNA sequence: TGTGCCAGCAGCGGACGGGGACAGATCCCCCGGAGGAACACTGAAGCTTTCTTT. Residues: CASSGRGQIPRRNTEAFF.

V is TRBV28 and J is TRBJ2-7; possible D gene TRBD2, 6 bases. CDR3 length equals 13 residues. Germline lookup yields CDR1 MDHEN and CDR2 SYDVKM. Trimming shortened V by 3 bases and J by 3 bases, and 9 bases separated the two germline ends. The CDR3 DNA follows: TGTGCCAGCAGTTTGGCGGGGTACTACGAGCAGTACTTC. Translated: CASSLAGYYEQYF.

The rearrangement links TRBV24-1 to TRBJ1-2; weak D call: TRBD1 (6 bases). V lost 4 bases, J lost 4 bases, and 6 bases lay in between. The germline gives CDR1 KGHDR, CDR2 SFDVKD. The CDR3 sequence is 12 residues long. The CDR3 here is CATSDRGYGYTF. As DNA, the CDR3 is TGTGCCACCAGTGACAGGGGCTATGGCTACACCTTC.

The V gene is TRBV7-9, the J gene TRBJ1-4; D not resolved. The CDR3 loop spans 16 amino acids. CDR1 SEHNR and CDR2 FQNEAQ come from the germline V gene (reference sequence). V dropped 3 bases and J dropped 6 bases, with 17 bases sitting between them. The CDR3 is CASSFSFSGEDEKLFF. The CDR3, as DNA: TGTGCCAGCAGCTTTAGTTTCTCTGGGGAGGATGAAAAACTGTTTTTT.

The V gene is TRBV6-4, the J gene TRBJ2-1; 9 bases are shared with TRBD2. The junction had 2 bases not matched to a gene; V was cut back by 0 bases and J by 2 bases. Germline CDR1 MRHNA, CDR2 SNTAGT. CDR3 length equals 16 residues. This CDR3 is CASSDSAGGPYNEQFF. CDR3 sequence (DNA): TGTGCCAGCAGTGACTCAGCGGGAGGACCCTACAATGAGCAGTTCTTC.

The V call is TRBV15, the J call TRBJ1-4; TRBD1 is a possible D gene (5 bases). CDR1 and CDR2 from the germline V gene are LNHNV and YYDKDF (reference sequence). With 5 bases removed from V and 5 bases from J, the gap between germline ends came to 15 bases. The CDR3 is 15 amino acids. The CDR3 region has the DNA TGTGCCACCAGCGGGGAGGGGACCCGAAATGAAAAACTGTTTTTT. Translating gives CATSGEGTRNEKLFF.

The V and J genes are TRBV6-2 or TRBV6-3 and TRBJ2-2; tentative D call: TRBD2 (5 bases). This CDR3 has 16 residues. V lost 0 bases and J 1 base, leaving 9 bases between the germline ends. CDR1 is MNHEY and CDR2 is SVGEGT in the germline V gene. CDR3 coding DNA: TGTGCCAGCAGTTACTCCCTAGGAGGGAACACCGGGGAGCTGTTTTTT. It is translated as CASSYSLGGNTGELFF.

This chain links TRBV4-3 with TRBJ2-6, with D possibly TRBD2 on 5 matching bases. The germline V gene encodes CDR1 LGHNA and CDR2 YSLEER. The CDR3 contains 17 residues. Trimming left V 1 base short and J 0 bases short, with 10 bases between. The CDR3 DNA reads TGCGCCAGCAGCCAAGGGACTGGATACTCTGGGGCCAACGTCCTGACTTTC. It codes for CASSQGTGYSGANVLTF.

In its sample, this clone was seen many times. This sequence joins TRBV2 and TRBJ2-5; D is unresolved. The germline CDR1 and CDR2 sequences are SNHLY and FYNNEI. V lost 7 bases and J lost 6, with 9 bases in between. There are 11 residues in the CDR3. The chain's CDR3 is CASTKSQTQYF. The CDR3 region has the DNA TGTGCCAGCACAAAAAGCCAGACCCAGTACTTC.

The V call is TRBV7-9, the J call TRBJ1-2; 8 nucleotides agree with TRBD1. Germline V lookup: CDR1 SEHNR, CDR2 FQNEAQ (reference sequence). The V segment lost 5 bases and the J segment 0 bases; nucleotides outside the gene matches: 5. The CDR3 length is 15 residues. In DNA form, the CDR3 reads TGTGCCAGCAGCCCATTACAGGGGGCTAACTATGGCTACACCTTC. This codes for CASSPLQGANYGYTF.

The chain carries TRBV21-1 and TRBJ1-2; the D segment call TRBD1 is taken from the table without a DNA check. TRBV21-1 is a known pseudogene. This CDR3 is built from 18 residues. CDR3 in DNA: TGTGCCAGCAGGGGAGGCCGGGACAGGGGTGTAGTGGACTATGGCTACACCTTC. Translated: CASRGGRDRGVVDYGYTF.

This chain joins TRBV28 and TRBJ1-6, with TRBD1 matching 7 bases. Germline V gene sequence: CDR1 MDHEN, CDR2 SYDVKM. Trimming took 5 bases from V and 0 from J; bases not matched to a gene: 7. The CDR3 is 17 amino acids. For the CDR3, the DNA is TGTGCCAGCAGTGGCTTTCGACAGGGCTCCTATAATTCACCCCTCCACTTT. As protein: CASSGFRQGSYNSPLHF.

The V call is TRBV19, the J call TRBJ2-7; D possibly corresponds to TRBD2 (6 bases). The V gene's germline CDR1 is LNHDA and CDR2 SQIVND (reference sequence). The V end lost 3 bases, the J end lost 1 base, and 13 bases lay between the germline ends. The CDR3 runs 15 residues. The CDR3, as DNA: TGTGCCAGTAGTATCTCCCAGCGGGCGTCCTACGAGCAGTACTTC. This encodes CASSISQRASYEQYF.

The V call is TRBV7-2, the J call TRBJ1-3; TRBD1 matches at 8 bases. The CDR3 runs 16 residues. Germline CDR1 is SGHTA and CDR2 is FQGNSA. The V gene end was trimmed by 6 bases and the J gene end by 1 base; junction bases not matched to a gene: 8. The chain's CDR3 is CASSLRQGASGNTIYF. DNA for the CDR3: TGTGCCAGCAGTTTAAGGCAGGGGGCTTCTGGAAACACCATATATTTT.

The chain has TRBV19 and TRBJ2-7; TRBD1 matches 9 bases. The trim removed 3 bases at V and 3 bases at J, leaving 6 bases unmatched. Looked up from germline, CDR1 is LNHDA and CDR2 is SQIVND (reference sequence). CDR3 size: 15 residues. The CDR3: CASSIKGTGYYEQYF. The CDR3 DNA is TGTGCCAGTAGTATTAAGGGGACAGGGTACTACGAGCAGTACTTC. The whole variable domain, filled in from reference TRBV19 and TRBJ2-7, reads DGGITQSPKYLFRKEGQNVTLSCEQNLNHDAMYWYRQDPGQGLRLIYYSQIVNDFQKGDIAEGYSVSREKKESFPLTVTSAQKNPTAFYLCASSIKGTGYYEQYFGPGTRLTVT.

The V call is TRBV29-1, the J call TRBJ1-1; the D gene is possibly TRBD1 (6 bases). Germline lookup yields CDR1 SQVTM and CDR2 ANQGSEA. V was pared by 3 bases and J by 0 bases, with 11 bases between. This CDR3 contains 14 residues. The CDR3 here is CSVDGDNMNTEAFF. The CDR3 bases are TGCAGCGTTGATGGGGACAACATGAACACTGAAGCTTTCTTT. Using reference TRBV29-1 and TRBJ1-1 for the parts outside the CDR3, the full variable domain is SAVISQKPSRDICQRGTSLTIQCQVDSQVTMMFWYRQQPGQSLTLIATANQGSEATYESGFVIDKFPISRPNLTFSTLTVSNMSPEDSSIYLCSVDGDNMNTEAFFGQGTRLTVV.

V is TRBV2 and J is TRBJ2-7; 9 nucleotides align to TRBD1. Per the germline V gene, CDR1 is SNHLY and CDR2 is FYNNEI. The CDR3 is 14 amino acids. The ends lost 8 bases at V and 6 bases at J; junction bases unmatched: 11. The CDR3 nucleotides are TGTGCCAGCGGGACAGGGACTTCTGAGGGCGAGCAGTACTTC. Translation gives CASGTGTSEGEQYF. The variable domain in full, with the rest retrieved from reference TRBV2 and TRBJ2-7, is EPEVTQTPSHQVTQMGQEVILRCVPISNHLYFYWYRQILGQKVEFLVSFYNNEISEKSEIFDDQFSVERPDGSNFTLKIRSTKLEDSAMYFCASGTGTSEGEQYFGPGTRLTVT.

This clone was counted a few times. The chain recombines TRBV5-5 with TRBJ2-1; 7 bases are shared with TRBD2. The V gene end was trimmed by 3 bases and the J gene end by 3 bases; junction bases not matched to a gene: 6. This CDR3 is built from 15 residues. In germline, CDR1 is SGHKS, CDR2 YYEKEE (reference sequence). The CDR3 here is CASSSLAVLYNEQFF. In DNA form, the CDR3 reads TGTGCCAGCAGCTCCCTAGCGGTTCTCTACAATGAGCAGTTCTTC.

The rearrangement joins TRBV5-6 to TRBJ2-5; 7 bases fit TRBD2. V was clipped by 4 bases and J by 1 base; unmatched bases: 7. CDR3 size: 15 residues. Germline V gene data show CDR1 as SGHDT and CDR2 as YYEEEE. The CDR3 protein is CASSEGAGTQETQYF. The CDR3 coding sequence is TGTGCCAGCAGCGAGGGAGCGGGAACCCAAGAGACCCAGTACTTC.

The V and J genes are TRBV6-5 and TRBJ2-2, with D perhaps matching TRBD2 (5 bases). The length of the CDR3 is 15 residues. Trimming took off 2 bases at V and 4 bases at J, with 11 bases between the two ends. Germline lookup yields CDR1 MNHEY and CDR2 SVGAGI. The CDR3 DNA reads TGTGCCAGCAGTTACGGAGGCGCGGGCACCGGGGAGCTGTTTTTT. Protein: CASSYGGAGTGELFF.

The V call is TRBV28, the J call TRBJ1-1; no reliable D call. Germline CDR1 reads MDHEN; CDR2 reads SYDVKM. Trimming shortened V by 4 bases and J by 2 bases, and 14 bases separated the two germline ends. The CDR3 covers 15 residues. The CDR3, as DNA: TGTGCCAGCAGTTATTCGAGGGCAGGTAACACTGAAGCTTTCTTT. Translated: CASSYSRAGNTEAFF.

This sequence joins TRBV7-9 and TRBJ1-2; 8 nucleotides line up with TRBD1. After removal of 1 base from V and 8 bases from J, the junction contained 9 bases not matched to a gene. This CDR3 spans 15 amino acids. The germline V gene encodes CDR1 SEHNR and CDR2 FQNEAQ (reference sequence). The CDR3 coding sequence is TGTGCCAGCAGCTTAGAAAACAGGGGGATAGGAGGCTACACCTTC. Protein product: CASSLENRGIGGYTF.